These T cell receptor beta chains were read from a single sample in a study of technical replicates of blood from several donors. Clones were sequenced by immunoSEQ multiplex PCR, and TCRdb holds only the in-frame ones, with some missing. The data show about 70,000 clones, roughly 94% seen once. Sequences were obtained from T cells isolated from PBMCs. All receptors derive from a human donor in good health. CDR3s include the opening cysteine and the closing phenylalanine or tryptophan. The D gene is left open where the match is weak. The size entry is marked missing in some rows and otherwise reads once, few, many or a size class.

clone_size d_call j_call v_call cdr3_nt cdr3_aa
. . TRBJ2-5 TRBV19 TGTGCCAGTACCCAGGGGCCACAAGAGACCCAGTACTTC CASTQGPQETQYF
. . TRBJ1-3 TRBV11-2 TGTGCCAGCAGCCCCAGCCTGGGGGCGCAAGCCGGAAACACCATATATTTT CASSPSLGAQAGNTIYF
. . TRBJ2-3 TRBV6-5 TGTGCCAGCAGTCCGTCACTAGTAAGCACAGATACGCAGTATTTT CASSPSLVSTDTQYF
. . TRBJ2-1 TRBV7-5 TGTGCCAGAAGCTTAGGGCCTAGCGGGAGGGCCGACTACAATGAGCAGTTCTTC CARSLGPSGRADYNEQFF
. . TRBJ2-1 TRBV13 TGTGCCAGCAGCTTACTCCAGCGGGAGCAGTTCTTC CASSLLQREQFF
. . TRBJ1-2 TRBV30 TGTGCCTCGGCGGGGGATATGGGTGGCTACACCTTC CASAGDMGGYTF
. . TRBJ2-5 TRBV7-2 TGTGCCAGCAGCTTAGGTGGGAGCCAAGAGACCCAGTACTTC CASSLGGSQETQYF
few TRBD2 TRBJ2-2 TRBV2 TGTGCCAGCAGTGGGCTAGCGGGACCCACCGGGGAGCTGTTTTTT CASSGLAGPTGELFF
once . TRBJ1-5 TRBV2 TGTGCCAGCAGTGAGAGGATAGGTCAGCCCCAGCATTTT CASSERIGQPQHF
. TRBD1 TRBJ1-5 TRBV13 TGTGCCAGCAGCCTGACAGGGAGTAATCAGCCCCAGCATTTT CASSLTGSNQPQHF
. TRBD2 TRBJ2-2 TRBV4-2 TGTGCCAGCAGCCCCCTGGTCCCGGGAGGTAGCACCGGGGAGCTGTTTTTT CASSPLVPGGSTGELFF
. TRBD1 TRBJ1-1 TRBV7-9 TGTGCCAGCAGTCTACAGGGGTTTGCTTTCTTT CASSLQGFAFF
. . TRBJ2-7 TRBV11-2 TGTGCCAGCAGCTCTATAATATCCTACGAGCAGTACTTC CASSSIISYEQYF
. . TRBJ2-7 TRBV9 TGTGCCAGCAGCGGATCAGGACAGAACTACGAGCAGTACTTC CASSGSGQNYEQYF
once TRBD1 TRBJ1-4 TRBV27 TGTGCCAGCAGTTTCAACAGGGGGAATTGGGAAAAACTGTTTTTT CASSFNRGNWEKLFF
. . TRBJ2-3 TRBV7-7 TGTGCCAGCAGCTTAGCCGGGAGCACAGATACGCAGTATTTT CASSLAGSTDTQYF
. . TRBJ1-1 TRBV18 TGTGCCAGCTCACCACCCCGGGACATTTATAGTGAAGCTTTCTTT CASSPPRDIYSEAFF
. . TRBJ1-1 TRBV27 TGTGCCAGCAGTTTGACAGCCTACACTGAAGCTTTCTTT CASSLTAYTEAFF
. . TRBJ2-2 TRBV5-4 TGTGCCAGCAGCTTCTCCGGGGAGCTGTTTTTT CASSFSGELFF
. . TRBJ1-1 TRBV5-1 TGCGCCAGCAGCTCTAGACAGATTGAACATGGAGCTTTCTTT CASSSRQIEHGAFF
once . TRBJ1-1 TRBV7-9 TGTGCCAGCAGCTTAGCAGGGGCCCCTGAAGCTTTCTTT CASSLAGAPEAFF
once . TRBJ2-1 TRBV9 TGTGCCAGCAGCGTAGGATCTATCCCCTCCAATGAGCAGTTCTTC CASSVGSIPSNEQFF
. . TRBJ2-3 TRBV19 TGTGCCAGTAGTCCGATGGACAGTAGCACAGATACGCAGTATTTT CASSPMDSSTDTQYF
. . TRBJ1-5 TRBV25-1 TGTGCCAGCAGTGAAACGGGAAGTAGCAATCAGCCCCAGCATTTT CASSETGSSNQPQHF
. . TRBJ2-1 TRBV28 TGTGCCAGCAGCATCGCTCCTAGCTCCTACAATGAGCAGTTCTTC CASSIAPSSYNEQFF
. TRBD1 TRBJ2-7 TRBV2 TGTGCCAGGCGCCCGGGACAGGGCTCCGAGCAGTACTTC CARRPGQGSEQYF
once . TRBJ1-5 TRBV28 TGTGCCAGCCGACAGGTTAATCAGCCCCAGCATTTT CASRQVNQPQHF
. TRBD1 TRBJ2-7 TRBV27 TGTGCCAGCAGTTTAACAACAGGGGGCGCATGGGGCTCCTACGAGCAGTACTTC CASSLTTGGAWGSYEQYF
. TRBD1 TRBJ2-7 TRBV15 TGTGCCACCAGCAGAGGGGTGGGACAGTTTGCCGCGGAGCAGTACTTC CATSRGVGQFAAEQYF
. TRBD1 TRBJ2-7 TRBV28 TGTGCCAGCAGTCTAAGGGGACAGGGATCCTACGAGCAGTACTTC CASSLRGQGSYEQYF
. . TRBJ1-4 TRBV5-6 TGTGCCAGCAGCTTTCTCCGAACCGGGGGGCAAGGTGAAAAACTGTTTTTT CASSFLRTGGQGEKLFF
. TRBD1 TRBJ1-1 TRBV5-5 TGTGCCAGCAGATATTCTCCGGGACAGGGGACTGCTTTCTTT CASRYSPGQGTAFF
. . TRBJ2-7 TRBV4-3 TGCGCCAGCAGCCAAGGTCTGCCCAGAAGCTACGAGCAGTACTTC CASSQGLPRSYEQYF
. TRBD2 TRBJ2-7 TRBV11-2 TGTGCCAGCAGCCTCGGGGGGGTCTACGAGCAGTACTTC CASSLGGVYEQYF
. TRBD2 TRBJ2-7 TRBV7-9 TGTGCCAGCAGCTTAGTGGGATTAGCGGGAGGAGGATACGAGCAGTACTTC CASSLVGLAGGGYEQYF
. TRBD1 TRBJ2-1 TRBV5-1 TGCGCCAGCAGCTTGGAAGGACAGGGTATAGGAAATGAGCAGTTCTTC CASSLEGQGIGNEQFF
. . TRBJ1-5 TRBV9 TGTGCCAGCAGCGGGGTGGGAGTTAATCAGCCCCAGCATTTT CASSGVGVNQPQHF
. TRBD1 TRBJ1-2 TRBV10-1 TGCGCCAGCATTATAGGGACAGGGGGCGCGAATGGCTACACCTTC CASIIGTGGANGYTF
once . TRBJ1-1 TRBV6-5 TGTGCCAGCAGTCACCGGGGTGAAGCTTTCTTT CASSHRGEAFF
. . TRBJ2-7 TRBV29-1 TGCAGCGTTGTGGGACTCTCCTACGAGCAGTACTTC CSVVGLSYEQYF
once . TRBJ2-1 TRBV9 TGTGCCAGCAGCGTAGTGGCTAGTATCGGTCATGAGCAGTTCTTC CASSVVASIGHEQFF
. TRBD1 TRBJ1-2 TRBV4-1 TGCGCCAGCAGCCAAGCGGACAGGGGGATAAAGGGCTACACCTTC CASSQADRGIKGYTF
. . TRBJ1-1 TRBV2 TGTGCCAGCAGTCTCTTGGACATGGACACTGAAGCTTTCTTT CASSLLDMDTEAFF
. . TRBJ1-5 TRBV7-8 TGTGCCAGCAGCTTACCTCAAGGAGGACAGCCCCAGCATTTT CASSLPQGGQPQHF
. . TRBJ1-5 TRBV12-5 TGTGCTAGTGGAGTTAGCCCTCAGCCCCAGCATTTT CASGVSPQPQHF
. . TRBJ1-2 TRBV7-9 TGTGCCACTCCACTCGCGGGCGTATTCTATGGCTACACCTTC CATPLAGVFYGYTF
. . TRBJ2-7 TRBV14 TGTGCCAGCAGCCAAGATCTTTACGAGCAGTACTTC CASSQDLYEQYF
. TRBD2 TRBJ2-7 TRBV5-1 TGCGCCAGCAGCTCCGACCTCACTAGCGGGTCTTACGAGCAGTACTTC CASSSDLTSGSYEQYF
. . TRBJ2-1 TRBV7-9 TGTGCCAGCAGCTTAGATCCCTCTTTGGGGGCTCCCTACAATGAGCAGTTCTTC CASSLDPSLGAPYNEQFF
. TRBD1 TRBJ2-1 TRBV7-9 TGTGCCAGCAGCTTCTCGGGACAGGGGCTGTTACACGATGAGCAGTTCTTC CASSFSGQGLLHDEQFF
. . TRBJ1-2 TRBV6-4 TGTGCCAGCAGTCCAGGCTATGGCTACACCTTC CASSPGYGYTF
. TRBD2 TRBJ2-1 TRBV4-3 TGCGCCAGCAGCCAACTTAGCGGGAGTGGCAATGAGCAGTTCTTC CASSQLSGSGNEQFF
. . TRBJ1-5 TRBV29-1 TGCAGCGTTGAAATCGTTGAGGGTCAGCCCCAGCATTTT CSVEIVEGQPQHF
. . TRBJ1-5 TRBV4-1 TGCGCCAGCAGCCAAGATACCAGAGGAGATCAGCCCCAGCATTTT CASSQDTRGDQPQHF
. . TRBJ2-7 TRBV7-2 TGTGCCAGCAGCTTAGGACCAGGGGACACCGACTACGAGCAGTACTTC CASSLGPGDTDYEQYF